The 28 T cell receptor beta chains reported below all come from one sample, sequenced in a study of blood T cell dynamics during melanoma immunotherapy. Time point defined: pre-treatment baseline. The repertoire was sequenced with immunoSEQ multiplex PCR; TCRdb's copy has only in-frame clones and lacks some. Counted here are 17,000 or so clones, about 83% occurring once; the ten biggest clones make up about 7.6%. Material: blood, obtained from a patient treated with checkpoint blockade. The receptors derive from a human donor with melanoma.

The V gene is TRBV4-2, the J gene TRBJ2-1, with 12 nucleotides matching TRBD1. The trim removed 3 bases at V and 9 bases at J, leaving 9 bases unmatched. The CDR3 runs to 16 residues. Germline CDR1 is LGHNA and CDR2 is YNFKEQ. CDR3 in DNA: TGTGCCAGCAGCCAGAACGACGGGACAGGGGGCAGTGAGCAGTTCTTC. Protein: CASSQNDGTGGSEQFF.

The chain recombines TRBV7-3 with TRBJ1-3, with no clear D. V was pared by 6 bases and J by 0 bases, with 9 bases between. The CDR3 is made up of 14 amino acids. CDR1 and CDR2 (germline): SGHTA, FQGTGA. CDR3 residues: CASRADNSGNTIYF. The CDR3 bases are TGTGCCAGCAGGGCTGATAACTCTGGAAACACCATATATTTT. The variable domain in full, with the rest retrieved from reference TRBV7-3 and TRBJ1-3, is GAGVSQTPSNKVTEKGKYVELRCDPISGHTALYWYRQSLGQGPEFLIYFQGTGAADDSGLPNDRFFAVRPEGSVSTLKIQRTERGDSAVYLCASRADNSGNTIYFGEGSWLTVV.

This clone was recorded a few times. CDR3 nucleotide sequence: TGTGCCAGCAGCTTGACAGGGGGCACTGAAGCTTTCTTT. It encodes CASSLTGGTEAFF. The rearrangement joins TRBV7-8 to TRBJ1-1, with TRBD1 identical over 9 bases. This CDR3 spans 13 amino acids. CDR1 is SGHVS, CDR2 FQNEAQ, per germline. With 3 bases clipped from V and 4 bases from J, the junction kept 0 bases outside the gene matches.

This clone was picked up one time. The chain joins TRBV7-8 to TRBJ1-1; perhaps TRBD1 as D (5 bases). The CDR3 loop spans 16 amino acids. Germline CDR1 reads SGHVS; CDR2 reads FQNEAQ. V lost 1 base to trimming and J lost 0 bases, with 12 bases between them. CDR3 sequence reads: CASSLEGRGLNTEAFF. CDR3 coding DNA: TGTGCCAGCAGCTTAGAGGGGCGGGGGTTGAACACTGAAGCTTTCTTT.

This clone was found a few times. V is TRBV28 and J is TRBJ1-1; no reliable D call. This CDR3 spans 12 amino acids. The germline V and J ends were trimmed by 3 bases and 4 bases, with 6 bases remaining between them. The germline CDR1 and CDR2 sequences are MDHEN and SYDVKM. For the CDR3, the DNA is TGTGCCAGCAGTTTTTTGCTCACTGAAGCTTTCTTT. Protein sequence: CASSFLLTEAFF.

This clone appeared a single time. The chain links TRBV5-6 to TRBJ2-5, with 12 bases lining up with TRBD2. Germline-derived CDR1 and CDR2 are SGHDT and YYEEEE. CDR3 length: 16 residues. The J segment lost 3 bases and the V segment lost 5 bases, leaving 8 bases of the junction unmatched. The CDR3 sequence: CASRAPGLAGEETQYF. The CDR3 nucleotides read TGTGCCAGCAGGGCGCCGGGACTAGCGGGCGAAGAGACCCAGTACTTC.

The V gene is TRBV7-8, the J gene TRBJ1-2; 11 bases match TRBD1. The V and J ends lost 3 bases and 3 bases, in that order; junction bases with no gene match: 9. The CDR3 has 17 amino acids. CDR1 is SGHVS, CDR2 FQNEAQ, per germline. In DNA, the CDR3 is TGTGCCAGCAGCTTTTTGGGACAGGGGGAGTTTGACTATGGCTACACCTTC. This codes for CASSFLGQGEFDYGYTF.

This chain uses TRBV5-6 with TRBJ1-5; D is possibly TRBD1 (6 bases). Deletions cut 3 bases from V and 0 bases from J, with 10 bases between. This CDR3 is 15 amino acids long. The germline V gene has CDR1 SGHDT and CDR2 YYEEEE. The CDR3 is CASSWNRDSNQPQHF. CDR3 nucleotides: TGTGCCAGCAGCTGGAACAGGGATAGCAATCAGCCCCAGCATTTT.

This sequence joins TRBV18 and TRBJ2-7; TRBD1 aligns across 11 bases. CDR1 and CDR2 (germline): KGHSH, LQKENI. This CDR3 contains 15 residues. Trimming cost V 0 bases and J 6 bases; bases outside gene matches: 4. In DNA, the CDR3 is TGTGCCAGCTCACCACCGGACAGGGGGCTGGGCGAGCAGTACTTC. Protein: CASSPPDRGLGEQYF.

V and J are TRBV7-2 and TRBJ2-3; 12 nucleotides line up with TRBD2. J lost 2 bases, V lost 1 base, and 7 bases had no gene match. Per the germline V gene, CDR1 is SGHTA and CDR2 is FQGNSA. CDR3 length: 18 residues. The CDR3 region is CASSLEPLAGGNTDTQYF. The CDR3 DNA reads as TGTGCCAGCAGCTTAGAACCGCTAGCGGGAGGGAACACAGATACGCAGTATTTT. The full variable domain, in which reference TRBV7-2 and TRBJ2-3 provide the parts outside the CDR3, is GAGVSQSPSNKVTEKGKDVELRCDPISGHTALYWYRQSLGQGLEFLIYFQGNSAPDKSGLPSDRFSAERTGGSVSTLTIQRTQQEDSAVYLCASSLEPLAGGNTDTQYFGPGTRLTVL.

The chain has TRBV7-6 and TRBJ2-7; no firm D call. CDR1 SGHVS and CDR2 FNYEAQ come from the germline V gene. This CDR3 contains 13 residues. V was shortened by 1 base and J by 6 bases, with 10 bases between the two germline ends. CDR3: CASSLERNSEQYF. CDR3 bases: TGTGCCAGCAGCTTAGAACGGAACTCCGAGCAGTACTTC.

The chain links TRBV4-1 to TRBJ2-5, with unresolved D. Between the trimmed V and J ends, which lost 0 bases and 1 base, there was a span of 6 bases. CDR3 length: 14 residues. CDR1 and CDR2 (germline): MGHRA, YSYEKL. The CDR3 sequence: CASSQDTGQETQYF. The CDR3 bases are TGCGCCAGCAGCCAAGACACGGGCCAAGAGACCCAGTACTTC.

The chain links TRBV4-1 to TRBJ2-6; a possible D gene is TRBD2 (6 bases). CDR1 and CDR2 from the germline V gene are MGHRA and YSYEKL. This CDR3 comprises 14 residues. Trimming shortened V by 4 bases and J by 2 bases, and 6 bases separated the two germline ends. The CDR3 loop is CASSRTTGANVLTF. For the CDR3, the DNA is TGCGCCAGCAGCCGGACTACTGGGGCCAACGTCCTGACTTTC.

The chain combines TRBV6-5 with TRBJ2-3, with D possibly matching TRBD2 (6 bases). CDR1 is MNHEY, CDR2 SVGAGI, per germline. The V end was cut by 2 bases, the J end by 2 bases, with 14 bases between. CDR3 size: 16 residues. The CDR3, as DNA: TGTGCCAGCAGTTACGATAGCGGCCGCCCCACAGATACGCAGTATTTT. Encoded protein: CASSYDSGRPTDTQYF.

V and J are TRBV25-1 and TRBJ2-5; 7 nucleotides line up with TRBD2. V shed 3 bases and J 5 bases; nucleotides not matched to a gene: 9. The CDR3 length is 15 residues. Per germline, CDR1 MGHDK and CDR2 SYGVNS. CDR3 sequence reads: CASSDPAGVVETQYF. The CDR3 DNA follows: TGTGCCAGCAGTGACCCGGCGGGAGTGGTGGAGACCCAGTACTTC.

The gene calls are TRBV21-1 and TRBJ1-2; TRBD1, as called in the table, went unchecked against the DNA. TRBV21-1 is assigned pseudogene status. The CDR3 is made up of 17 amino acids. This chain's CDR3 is CASSHGQGIILYYGYTF. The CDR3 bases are TGTGCCAGCAGCCATGGACAGGGTATAATTTTGTACTATGGCTACACCTTC.

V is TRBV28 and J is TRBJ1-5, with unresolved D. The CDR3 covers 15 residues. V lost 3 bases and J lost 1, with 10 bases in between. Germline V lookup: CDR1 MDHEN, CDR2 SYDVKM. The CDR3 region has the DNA TGTGCCAGCAGTTTTCCAGGAGGGAGCAATCAGCCCCAGCATTTT. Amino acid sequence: CASSFPGGSNQPQHF.

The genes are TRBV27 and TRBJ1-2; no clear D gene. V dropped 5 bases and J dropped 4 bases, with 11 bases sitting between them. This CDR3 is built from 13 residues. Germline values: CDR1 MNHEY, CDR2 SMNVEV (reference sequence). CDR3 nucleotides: TGTGCCAGCAGTGTCAAAGGCTCCTATGGCTACACCTTC. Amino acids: CASSVKGSYGYTF.

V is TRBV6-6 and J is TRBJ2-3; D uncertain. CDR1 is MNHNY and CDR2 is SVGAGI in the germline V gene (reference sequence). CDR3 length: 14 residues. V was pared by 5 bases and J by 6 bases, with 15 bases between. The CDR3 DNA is TGTGCCAGCAGTCAGCAAAATACTCGCGATACGCAGTATTTT. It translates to CASSQQNTRDTQYF.

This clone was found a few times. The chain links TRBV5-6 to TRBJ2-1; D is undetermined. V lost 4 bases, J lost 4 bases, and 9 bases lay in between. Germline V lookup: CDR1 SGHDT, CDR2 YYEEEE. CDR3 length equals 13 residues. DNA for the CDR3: TGTGCCAGCAGCGACTCCCTTTACAATGAGCAGTTCTTC. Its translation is CASSDSLYNEQFF.

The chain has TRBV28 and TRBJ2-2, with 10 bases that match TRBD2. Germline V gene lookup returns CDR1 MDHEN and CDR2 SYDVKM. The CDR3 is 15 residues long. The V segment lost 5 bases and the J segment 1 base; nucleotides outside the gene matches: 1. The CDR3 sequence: CASSRTSGNTGELFF. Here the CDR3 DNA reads TGTGCCAGCAGTAGGACTAGCGGGAACACCGGGGAGCTGTTTTTT.

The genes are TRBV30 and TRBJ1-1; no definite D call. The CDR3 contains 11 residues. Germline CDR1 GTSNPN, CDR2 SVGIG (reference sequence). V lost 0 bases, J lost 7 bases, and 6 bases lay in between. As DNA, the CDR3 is TGTGCCTGGAGTGTTACCCTTGAAGCTTTCTTT. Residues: CAWSVTLEAFF.

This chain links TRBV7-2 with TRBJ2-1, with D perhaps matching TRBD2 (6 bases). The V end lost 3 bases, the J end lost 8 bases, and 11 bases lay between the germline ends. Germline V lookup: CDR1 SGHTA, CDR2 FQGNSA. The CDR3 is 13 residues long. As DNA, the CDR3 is TGTGCCAGCAGCTTTTGGGGGGTGGATGAGCAGTTCTTC. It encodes CASSFWGVDEQFF.

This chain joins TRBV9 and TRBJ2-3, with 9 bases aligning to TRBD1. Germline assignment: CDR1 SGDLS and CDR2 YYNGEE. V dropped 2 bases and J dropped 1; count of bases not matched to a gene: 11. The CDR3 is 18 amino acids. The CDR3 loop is CASSVSDRGHLRTDTQYF. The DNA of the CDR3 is TGTGCCAGCAGCGTTTCGGACAGGGGTCATCTCCGCACAGATACGCAGTATTTT.

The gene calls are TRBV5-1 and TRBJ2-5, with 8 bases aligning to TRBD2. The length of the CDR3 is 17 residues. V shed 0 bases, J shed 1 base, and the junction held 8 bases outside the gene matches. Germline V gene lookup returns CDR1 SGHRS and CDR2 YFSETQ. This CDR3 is CASSLAISGGPQETQYF. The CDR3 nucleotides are TGCGCCAGCAGCTTGGCCATTTCGGGAGGGCCCCAAGAGACCCAGTACTTC.

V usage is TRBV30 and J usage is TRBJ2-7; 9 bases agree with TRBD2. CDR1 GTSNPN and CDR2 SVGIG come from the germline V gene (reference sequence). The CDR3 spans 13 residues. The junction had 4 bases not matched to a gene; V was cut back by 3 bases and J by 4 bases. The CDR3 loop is CAWSKAGGYEQYF. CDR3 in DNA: TGTGCCTGGAGCAAAGCGGGAGGTTACGAGCAGTACTTC. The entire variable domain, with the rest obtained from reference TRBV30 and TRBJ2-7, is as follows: SQTIHQWPATLVQPVGSPLSLECTVEGTSNPNLYWYRQAAGRGLQLLFYSVGIGQISSEVPQNLSASRPQDRQFILSSKKLLLSDSGFYLCAWSKAGGYEQYFGPGTRLTVT.

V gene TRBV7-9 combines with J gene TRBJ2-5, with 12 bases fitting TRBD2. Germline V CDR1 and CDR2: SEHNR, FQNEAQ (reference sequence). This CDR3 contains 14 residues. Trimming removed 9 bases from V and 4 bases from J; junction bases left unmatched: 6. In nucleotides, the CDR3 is TGTGCCAGTACCCGACTAGCGGGAGCAGAGACCCAGTACTTC. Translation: CASTRLAGAETQYF.

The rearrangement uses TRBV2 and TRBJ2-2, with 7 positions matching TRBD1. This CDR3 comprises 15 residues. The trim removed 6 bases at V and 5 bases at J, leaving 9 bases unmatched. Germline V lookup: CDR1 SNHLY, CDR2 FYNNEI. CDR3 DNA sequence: TGTGCCAGCAGCCGCGACAGGGTTGTTACCGGGGAGCTGTTTTTT. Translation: CASSRDRVVTGELFF.